A single sample is the source of the 9 T cell receptor beta chains below, sequenced in a study of T cells in localized non-small cell lung cancer. Method: immunoSEQ multiplex PCR; TCRdb's copy keeps in-frame clones and lacks some. The table records approximately 83,000 clones, 88% of them present only once. The sequencing here drew on peripheral blood, taken before any cancer treatment. The receptors derive from a woman between 35 and 75 years old with stage I squamous cell lung carcinoma.

This chain connects TRBV29-1 to TRBJ2-7; a weak D match, TRBD1 (6 bases). Trimming left V 5 bases short and J 0 bases short, with 20 bases between. The CDR3 covers 16 residues. Germline V gene data show CDR1 as SQVTM and CDR2 as ANQGSEA. The CDR3 reads CSVSNRAHSSSYEQYF. The CDR3 nucleotides read TGCAGCGTTTCGAACAGGGCCCACTCCAGCTCCTACGAGCAGTACTTC.

This clone was observed a few times. At one of its ends the junction is not consistent with the germline gene, which may arise from a read error. V gene TRBV6-5 combines with J gene TRBJ1-2; maybe TRBD1 (6 bases). CDR1 MNHEY and CDR2 SVGAGI come from the germline V gene. The CDR3 is 14 residues long. The CDR3 is CASSDSQGRYGYTF. In DNA form, the CDR3 reads TGTGCCAGCAGTGACTCTCAGGGGAGATATGGCTACACCTTC.

CDR3 coding DNA: TGCGCCAGCAGCTTGAACACCGGGACACAGGATGAAGCTTTCTTT. Protein: CASSLNTGTQDEAFF. The chain links TRBV5-1 to TRBJ1-1; possibly TRBD1 for D (6 bases). This CDR3 contains 15 residues. The V end was cut by 1 base, the J end by 7 bases, with 17 bases between. CDR1 is SGHRS and CDR2 is YFSETQ in the germline V gene.

The V call is TRBV5-4, the J call TRBJ1-3; D possibly corresponds to TRBD1 (5 bases). V lost 4 bases to trimming and J lost 7 bases, with 21 bases between them. Germline V lookup: CDR1 SGHNT, CDR2 YYREEE (reference sequence). This CDR3 region has 16 residues. The CDR3 bases are TGTGCCAGCAGCCCGGGGGGTCAAGGGGCGCGTAACACCATATATTTT. It codes for CASSPGGQGARNTIYF.

The gene calls are TRBV14 and TRBJ1-1; D is uncertain. Trimming stripped 0 bases from V and 1 base from J, with 3 bases between. This CDR3 contains 13 residues. Germline CDR1 and CDR2: SGHDN and FVKESK. The CDR3 nucleotides are TGTGCCAGCAGCCAAGACCAGAACACTGAAGCTTTCTTT. The encoded protein is CASSQDQNTEAFF. The variable domain in full, completed from reference TRBV14 and TRBJ1-1, reads EAGVTQFPSHSVIEKGQTVTLRCDPISGHDNLYWYRRVMGKEIKFLLHFVKESKQDESGMPNNRFLAERTGGTYSTLKVQPAELEDSGVYFCASSQDQNTEAFFGQGTRLTVV.

The chain links TRBV19 to TRBJ2-7, with 10 bases identical to TRBD2. Germline V lookup: CDR1 LNHDA, CDR2 SQIVND (reference sequence). The CDR3 has 13 amino acids. The V segment lost 7 bases and the J segment 4 bases; nucleotides outside the gene matches: 4. For the CDR3, the DNA is TGTGCCAGTAACCCAGCGGGGGGGTACGAGCAGTACTTC. This codes for CASNPAGGYEQYF.

The gene calls are TRBV27 and TRBJ1-1; D might be TRBD1 (6 bases). The CDR3 is made up of 16 amino acids. Germline V gene sequence: CDR1 MNHEY, CDR2 SMNVEV (reference sequence). V was shortened by 7 bases and J by 0 bases, with 18 bases between the two germline ends. CDR3 region: CASIGGGLFMNTEAFF. In nucleotides, the CDR3 is TGTGCCAGCATTGGAGGGGGTCTGTTCATGAACACTGAAGCTTTCTTT.

The chain links TRBV5-4 to TRBJ2-5; D gene uncertain. The CDR3 is made up of 15 amino acids. Trimming removed 3 bases at V and 2 bases at J, with 14 bases between. Germline V gene sequence: CDR1 SGHNT, CDR2 YYREEE (reference sequence). The CDR3 is CASSSPLDKQETQYF. CDR3 DNA sequence: TGTGCCAGCAGCTCCCCTCTTGACAAGCAAGAGACCCAGTACTTC.

This chain connects TRBV30 to TRBJ2-1, with TRBD2 identical over 10 bases. This CDR3 region has 15 residues. The V gene's germline CDR1 is GTSNPN and CDR2 SVGIG (reference sequence). The V gene end was trimmed by 0 bases and the J gene end by 4 bases; junction bases not matched to a gene: 3. The CDR3 nucleotides are TGTGCCTGGAGTGTACTAGCGGGGTTGTACAATGAGCAGTTCTTC. Encoded protein: CAWSVLAGLYNEQFF.